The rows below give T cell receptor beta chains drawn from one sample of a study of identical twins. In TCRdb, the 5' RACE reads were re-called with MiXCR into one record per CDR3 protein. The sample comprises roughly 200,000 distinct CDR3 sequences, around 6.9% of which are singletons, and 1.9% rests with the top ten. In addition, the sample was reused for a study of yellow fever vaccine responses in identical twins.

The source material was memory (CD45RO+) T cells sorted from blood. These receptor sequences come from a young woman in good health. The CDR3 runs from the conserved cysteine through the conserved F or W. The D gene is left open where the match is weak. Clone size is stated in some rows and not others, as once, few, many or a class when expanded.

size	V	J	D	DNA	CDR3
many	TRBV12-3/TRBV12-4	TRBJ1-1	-	TGTGCCAGCAGTTTAGTATGGGGGACTGAAGCTTTCTTT	CASSLVWGTEAFF
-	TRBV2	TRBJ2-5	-	TGTGCCAGTTTCCCAGCGTACCAAGAGACCCAGTACTTC	CASFPAYQETQYF
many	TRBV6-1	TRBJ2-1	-	TGTGCCAGCAGTGAAGGGGCGGGAAGGCGCAATGAGCAGTTCTTC	CASSEGAGRRNEQFF
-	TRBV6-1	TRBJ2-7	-	TGTGCCAGCAAAAGGCACACCAGCTACGAGCAGTACTTC	CASKRHTSYEQYF
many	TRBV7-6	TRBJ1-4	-	TGTGCCAGCAGCTTAGAGCCAGTTAATGAAAAACTGTTTTTT	CASSLEPVNEKLFF
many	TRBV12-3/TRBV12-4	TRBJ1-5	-	TGTGCCAGCAGCCGGGACAGCAATCAGCCCCAGCATTTT	CASSRDSNQPQHF
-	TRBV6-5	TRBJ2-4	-	TGTGCCAGCAGTTCCGATCGAGACCCAATAGCCAAAAACATTCAGTACTTC	CASSSDRDPIAKNIQYF
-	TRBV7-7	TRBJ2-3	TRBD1	TGTGCTAGCAGCATCGGGACAGGGGGCACAGATACGCAGTATTTT	CASSIGTGGTDTQYF
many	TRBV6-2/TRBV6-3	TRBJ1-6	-	TGTGCCAGCAGTTTGGGAACTAATTCACCCCTCCACTTT	CASSLGTNSPLHF
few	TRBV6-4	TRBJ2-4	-	TGTGCCAGCAGTGACCCCATTCAGTACTTC	CASSDPIQYF
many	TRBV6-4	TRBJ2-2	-	TGTGCCACTAAGCAGACGACGAACACCGGGGAGCTGTTTTTT	CATKQTTNTGELFF
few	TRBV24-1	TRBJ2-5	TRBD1	TGTGCCACCAGTGACAGGGGACAGGGGGCAGAGACCCAGTACTTC	CATSDRGQGAETQYF
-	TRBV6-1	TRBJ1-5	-	TGTGCCAGCAGTGTCCTCTTCGTGGGGAGTTATCAGCCCCAGCATTTT	CASSVLFVGSYQPQHF
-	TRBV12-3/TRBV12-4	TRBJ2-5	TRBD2	TGTACCAGCAGTTTTTCGGTTCGTGGACTAGCGGGACAAGAGACCCAGTACTTC	CTSSFSVRGLAGQETQYF
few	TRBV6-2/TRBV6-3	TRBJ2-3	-	TGTGCCAGCAGTTATCAGGTCACAGATACGCAGTATTTT	CASSYQVTDTQYF
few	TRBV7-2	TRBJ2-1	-	TGTGCCAGCAGCTTTCGCCCCCCCCAGGGCAATGAGCAGTTCTTC	CASSFRPPQGNEQFF
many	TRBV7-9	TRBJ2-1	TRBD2	TGTGCCAGCAGCACAATAGCGGGAGGGCTTGAGCAGTTCTTC	CASSTIAGGLEQFF
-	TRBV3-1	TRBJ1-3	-	TGTGCCAGCAGCCAAGCCAGCTCTGGAAACACCATATATTTT	CASSQASSGNTIYF
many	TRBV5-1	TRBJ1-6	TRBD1	TGCGCCAGCAGCCTCGGACAGGAGGGATCACCCCTCCACTTT	CASSLGQEGSPLHF
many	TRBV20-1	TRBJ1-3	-	TGCAGTGCTAGAGGTCACAGGGCAGGGGGAAACACCATATATTTT	CSARGHRAGGNTIYF
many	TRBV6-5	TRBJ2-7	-	TGTGCCAGCAGTTACTCGGGCCACGAGCAGTACTTC	CASSYSGHEQYF
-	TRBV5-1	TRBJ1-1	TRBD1	TGCGCCAGCACCGACAAGACAGGGGGGTTCACTGAAGCTTTCTTT	CASTDKTGGFTEAFF
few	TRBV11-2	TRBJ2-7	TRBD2	TGTGCCAGCAGCGAAAGCGGGAGCTCCTACGAGCAGTACTTC	CASSESGSSYEQYF
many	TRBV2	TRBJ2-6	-	TGTGCCAGCAGTGAAGGGAAATCTGGGGCCAACGTCCTGACTTTC	CASSEGKSGANVLTF